These 10 T cell receptor beta chains share one sample of origin, sequenced in a study of OX40 agonist ivuxolimab in advanced cancers. The method was immunoSEQ multiplex PCR; TCRdb's version includes in-frame clones alone and lacks a portion of them. Among about 96,000 clones listed, approximately 84% were seen once. The source material was CD4+ or CD8+ T cells sorted from blood, sampled in a trial of the OX40 agonist ivuxolimab. Receptors were obtained from an adult with an advanced solid tumor such as melanoma, head and neck, liver or kidney cancer.

The gene calls are TRBV27 and TRBJ1-1; perhaps TRBD1 as D (6 bases). CDR1 is MNHEY and CDR2 is SMNVEV in the germline V gene (reference sequence). This CDR3 has 15 amino acids. V was shortened by 6 bases and J by 0 bases, with 14 bases between the two germline ends. CDR3 coding DNA: TGTGCCAGCAGGTCCGCAGGGGTCCTGAACACTGAAGCTTTCTTT. This translates into CASRSAGVLNTEAFF.

The chain is built from TRBV29-1 and TRBJ2-1; 12 positions match TRBD2. Germline CDR1 is SQVTM and CDR2 is ANQGSEA. This CDR3 spans 13 amino acids. V was clipped by 8 bases and J by 14 bases; unmatched bases: 13. The DNA of the CDR3 is TGCAGCTGCCTAAGACTAGCGGGAGAAGATGAGTTCTTC. Translated, it gives CSCLRLAGEDEFF.

The chain couples TRBV19 to TRBJ1-1; the D is unclear. V was trimmed by 5 bases and J by 0 bases, leaving 4 bases between them. CDR1 is LNHDA and CDR2 is SQIVND in the germline V gene (reference sequence). This CDR3 has 12 amino acids. The CDR3: CASSLMNTEAFF. DNA for the CDR3: TGTGCCAGTAGTCTTATGAACACTGAAGCTTTCTTT.

V is TRBV2 and J is TRBJ2-7; D is unclear. V dropped 6 bases and J dropped 1 base, with 16 bases sitting between them. The CDR3 contains 15 residues. Looked up from germline, CDR1 is SNHLY and CDR2 is FYNNEI. CDR3 nucleotide sequence: TGTGCCAGCAGGCCTAGACTCGAATCATCCTACGAGCAGTACTTC. Encoded protein: CASRPRLESSYEQYF.

CDR3 nucleotides: TGTGCCAGTAGTATAGGTTGGCAGGGGATCAACTCCTACGAGCAGTACTTC. Amino acid sequence: CASSIGWQGINSYEQYF. V usage is TRBV19 and J usage is TRBJ2-7; maybe TRBD1 (6 bases). The V gene lost 1 base and the J gene lost 0 bases, with 16 bases spanning the gap. The germline V gene has CDR1 LNHDA and CDR2 SQIVND (reference sequence). This CDR3 region has 17 residues. The full variable domain, in which reference TRBV19 and TRBJ2-7 provide the parts outside the CDR3, is DGGITQSPKYLFRKEGQNVTLSCEQNLNHDAMYWYRQDPGQGLRLIYYSQIVNDFQKGDIAEGYSVSREKKESFPLTVTSAQKNPTAFYLCASSIGWQGINSYEQYFGPGTRLTVT.

The gene calls are TRBV5-1 and TRBJ2-5; D possibly corresponds to TRBD2 (6 bases). V was shortened by 4 bases and J by 4 bases, with 20 bases between the two germline ends. Germline CDR1 and CDR2: SGHRS and YFSETQ. There are 16 residues in the CDR3. The CDR3 sequence: CASSDLAARERETQYF. The CDR3 DNA follows: TGCGCCAGCAGCGACTTAGCGGCCCGAGAGCGAGAGACCCAGTACTTC. The whole variable domain, remainder taken from reference TRBV5-1 and TRBJ2-5, is KAGVTQTPRYLIKTRGQQVTLSCSPISGHRSVSWYQQTPGQGLQFLFEYFSETQRNKGNFPGRFSGRQFSNSRSEMNVSTLELGDSALYLCASSDLAARERETQYFGPGTRLLVL.

The chain carries TRBV14 and TRBJ2-1; D possibly corresponds to TRBD2 (6 bases). This CDR3 spans 18 amino acids. Germline V lookup: CDR1 SGHDN, CDR2 FVKESK. Trimming took off 4 bases at V and 0 bases at J, with 19 bases between the two ends. The CDR3 reads CASSPQSWGRSSYNEQFF. The CDR3 DNA reads as TGTGCCAGCAGCCCTCAGTCCTGGGGGAGGAGCTCCTACAATGAGCAGTTCTTC.

V and J are TRBV15 and TRBJ1-1; no clear D gene. CDR3 length: 12 amino acids. Per germline, CDR1 LNHNV and CDR2 YYDKDF (reference sequence). Trimming stripped 2 bases from V and 3 bases from J, with 4 bases between. The CDR3 DNA follows: TGTGCCACCAGCAGACGGGACACTGAAGCTTTCTTT. This translates into CATSRRDTEAFF.

V gene TRBV5-1 combines with J gene TRBJ1-2; TRBD1 matches 7 bases. The junction had 3 bases not matched to a gene; V was cut back by 4 bases and J by 0 bases. This CDR3 has 14 residues. Germline values: CDR1 SGHRS, CDR2 YFSETQ. In nucleotides, the CDR3 is TGCGCCAGCAGCCCGACAGGGACTAACTATGGCTACACCTTC. It yields the protein CASSPTGTNYGYTF.

This clone has only one observation. The rearrangement links TRBV7-8 to TRBJ2-5, with 9 bases identical to TRBD2. The J call is uncertain, as TRBJ2-7 better fits the DNA end. Germline values: CDR1 SGHVS, CDR2 FQNEAQ. This CDR3 spans 15 amino acids. CDR3 DNA sequence: TGTGCCAGCAGCTACCCCCGACTAGCGGCCTACGAGCAGTACTTC. Amino acids: CASSYPRLAAYEQYF.